This TCR beta chain comes out of a study of CD8+ T cells in alopecia areata. Across the whole study: Treated patients took oral tofacitinib at 5 to 10 mg twice daily.

This clone was seen a few times. Collection of lesional scalp punch biopsies and peripheral blood was performed in alopecia areata patients. Germline V gives CDR1 SEHNR, CDR2 FQNEAQ (reference sequence). V shed 5 bases and J 5 bases; nucleotides not matched to a gene: 4. CDR3 size: 15 residues. Reverse transcribed after extraction, RNA yielded cDNA as the sequencing template. Sequencing was performed with immunoSEQ multiplex PCR; in TCRdb, only in-frame clones are kept and a portion is missing. The sample records approximately 150,000 clones, 45% to 60% being singletons. The receptor's source is a human donor with alopecia areata. Sequences were derived from CD4+ T cells sorted from blood, sampled at week 0. The chain combines TRBV7-9 with TRBJ2-1; 12 nucleotides line up with TRBD2. The CDR3 loop is CASSRLAGDHNEQFF. The CDR3 region has the DNA TGTGCCAGCAGCCGACTAGCGGGAGACCACAATGAGCAGTTCTTC.